This TCR beta chain is drawn from a study of blood T cell repertoires in COVID-19. Trimming took 6 bases from V and 4 from J, leaving 15 bases between them. Germline CDR1 reads SGHAT; CDR2 reads FQNNGV. The CDR3 consists of 14 residues. This table comes from immunoSEQ multiplex PCR, and its TCRdb copy is limited to in-frame clones, with some not included. The data hold around 70,000 clones, with around 85% observed a single time. Sequencing used peripheral blood. The V gene is TRBV11-2, the J gene TRBJ1-2; possibly TRBD1 for D (5 bases). The clonotype comes from a human donor in a cohort sampled during active COVID-19. CDR3 loop: CASSDGGGSYGYTF. The CDR3 coding sequence is TGTGCCAGCAGTGATGGGGGAGGAAGCTATGGCTACACCTTC. Full variable domain (outside the CDR3, taken from reference TRBV11-2 and TRBJ1-2): EAGVAQSPRYKIIEKRQSVAFWCNPISGHATLYWYQQILGQGPKLLIQFQNNGVVDDSQLPKDRFSAERLKGVDSTLKIQPAKLEDSAVYLCASSDGGGSYGYTFGSGTRLTVV.